This T cell receptor beta chain was obtained from a study of shared clonotypes between healthy human individuals. Study overall: CD4 naive cells filled three plates per donor, CD4 memory three, CD8 naive two and CD8 memory one.

Regarding the study as a whole: Sample collection involved blood only; tissue repertoires are likely different.

Concerning this clone: Its antigen is as yet unknown.

TCRdb's table, derived via immunoSEQ multiplex PCR, lists solely in-frame clones and lacks some. The table includes more than 500,000 clones, 95% to 97% detected once. Splitting of CD4+ cells produced CD45RA+ naive and CD45RA-negative memory subsets. The receptor was derived from a woman in her twenties or thirties in good health. Material for sequencing was naive CD4+ T cells sorted from blood. The subset here: CD45RA+ positively selected.

CDR3 in amino acids: CASSQDRTEQYF. The CDR3, as DNA: TGCGCCAGCAGCCAAGATAGGACCGAGCAGTACTTC. The V and J genes are TRBV4-1 and TRBJ2-5; D is undetermined. TRBJ2-7 matches the DNA end more closely, so the J call is doubtful. This CDR3 has 12 amino acids. Germline V gene sequence: CDR1 MGHRA, CDR2 YSYEKL.